This TCR beta chain was recovered during a study of T cell changes during pregnancy in multiple sclerosis. This CDR3 comprises 15 residues. The germline V gene has CDR1 MNHNY and CDR2 SVGAGI (reference sequence). The ends lost 5 bases at V and 5 bases at J; junction bases unmatched: 12. Libraries were prepared by immunoSEQ multiplex PCR; TCRdb keeps only in-frame clonotypes and omits some of them. This sample has tens of thousands of clones; about nine tenths occur once, and the top ten carry about 2.3%. The gene calls are TRBV6-6 and TRBJ2-7, with 7 bases fitting TRBD2. The sequence was obtained from a female donor with multiple sclerosis, enrolled in a pregnancy study. Sequenced here: peripheral blood, sampled in the first trimester of pregnancy. CDR3 nucleotides: TGTGCCAGCAGTCCCAGGGCAGCGGGACGACACGAGCAGTACTTC. It encodes CASSPRAAGRHEQYF.